The sequence of this T cell receptor beta chain was determined in a study of T cell repertoires in cytomegalovirus infection. Study context: HLA-B-restricted CMV epitopes that are well studied were used alongside recently identified HLA-C-restricted ones. CMV infection together with matching HLA type was indicated by public TCR beta signatures.

This clonotype is a singleton in its sample. Its antigen is not known. MiXCR, run by TCRdb on the reads, gives a single entry per CDR3 protein. The sample shows approximately 74,000 distinct CDR3 sequences, 35% to 45% of them seen only once. CDR3 length: 17 amino acids. V lost 5 bases and J 0 bases, leaving 17 bases between the germline ends. Per germline, CDR1 MNHGY and CDR2 SAAAGT. Study-wide findings and caveats: Carriers of CMV and the relevant HLA type were discriminated by public TCR beta frequency. CMV-specific TCR beta clonotypes restricted by HLA-C were the ones dominating the ex vivo response.

This TCR derives from a human donor in good health (CMV status not recorded). Some clones in this sample may be carry-over from other donors' samples. The starting material was CD8+ T cells from cultured PBMCs, obtained from culture after CMV antigen stimulation. The chain couples TRBV6-8 to TRBJ2-1; unclear D gene. CDR3 bases: TGTGCCAGCAGTATCCAAGGTCCCACCTCCTCCTACAATGAGCAGTTCTTC. It codes for CASSIQGPTSSYNEQFF.